A selection of T cell receptor beta chains follows, all from one sample in a study of blood T cells in healthy people across ages. TCRdb called the 5' RACE reads again in MiXCR, with one record for every CDR3 protein. The sample comprises about 1,400,000 distinct CDR3 sequences, about 43% of which are singletons, and roughly 7.7% rests with the top ten. The sequenced material came from blood. These receptors all come from a woman under 30 in good health. Each CDR3 is given with its conserved first and last residue. Each record gives: clone size, D gene, J gene, V gene, CDR3 DNA, CDR3 protein. A D gene is named only where the DNA matches it firmly. The size field is filled for only some rows; it gives once, few, many or a size class.

clone_size: many
d_call: TRBD2
j_call: TRBJ2-1
v_call: TRBV20-1
cdr3_nt: TGCAGTGCCGGGGGGAATGAGCAGTTCTTC
cdr3_aa: CSAGGNEQFF

clone_size: .
d_call: .
j_call: TRBJ1-5
v_call: TRBV10-3
cdr3_nt: TGTGCCGTCAGTGAGTCGGGTTATGGTCAGCCCCAGCATTTT
cdr3_aa: CAVSESGYGQPQHF

clone_size: .
d_call: TRBD1
j_call: TRBJ1-2
v_call: TRBV6-1
cdr3_nt: TGTGCCAGCAGTGAATGGGGACAGATCTTAAACTATGGCTACACCTTC
cdr3_aa: CASSEWGQILNYGYTF

clone_size: .
d_call: .
j_call: TRBJ2-7
v_call: TRBV20-1
cdr3_nt: TGCAGTGTCCCTTTCGGGGCGAACTACGAGCAGTACTTC
cdr3_aa: CSVPFGANYEQYF

clone_size: few
d_call: .
j_call: TRBJ2-3
v_call: TRBV20-1
cdr3_nt: TGCAGTGCTAGAGATAGGGCCCCCCAGAGGGATACAGATACGCAGTATTTT
cdr3_aa: CSARDRAPQRDTDTQYF

clone_size: .
d_call: TRBD1
j_call: TRBJ2-5
v_call: TRBV6-5
cdr3_nt: TGTGCCAGCAGTTACTCGGGACAGGGAACCCAAGAGACCCAGTACTTC
cdr3_aa: CASSYSGQGTQETQYF

clone_size: .
d_call: .
j_call: TRBJ2-3
v_call: TRBV10-3
cdr3_nt: TGTGCCATCAGTGAGCCGGTCAGTAGCACAGATACGCAGTATTTT
cdr3_aa: CAISEPVSSTDTQYF

clone_size: .
d_call: .
j_call: TRBJ2-1
v_call: TRBV7-8
cdr3_nt: TGTGCCAGCAGCGCGCGGTCAGGGTTGGGCGACAATGAGCAGTTCTTC
cdr3_aa: CASSARSGLGDNEQFF

clone_size: .
d_call: TRBD1
j_call: TRBJ2-4
v_call: TRBV20-1
cdr3_nt: TGCAGTGCTAGAGGCGGGACAGGGGTGGTTCAGGCCAAAAACATTCAGTACTTC
cdr3_aa: CSARGGTGVVQAKNIQYF

clone_size: few
d_call: .
j_call: TRBJ1-2
v_call: TRBV5-1
cdr3_nt: TGCGCCAGCAGCTTGCCCGAGACAGGATATGGCTACACCTTC
cdr3_aa: CASSLPETGYGYTF

clone_size: .
d_call: TRBD2
j_call: TRBJ2-1
v_call: TRBV10-3
cdr3_nt: TGTGCCATCAGCGATACGCCAGCGGGGGGGCTCGGAGATGAGCAGTTCTTC
cdr3_aa: CAISDTPAGGLGDEQFF

clone_size: few
d_call: .
j_call: TRBJ2-1
v_call: TRBV7-6
cdr3_nt: TGTGCCAGCAGCTTAGATCGGGGCCTGGGGGACAATGAGCAGTTCTTC
cdr3_aa: CASSLDRGLGDNEQFF

clone_size: few
d_call: TRBD1
j_call: TRBJ2-7
v_call: TRBV12-3/TRBV12-4
cdr3_nt: TGTGCCAGCAGCACGACAGGGGCGGACTACGAGCAGTACTTC
cdr3_aa: CASSTTGADYEQYF

clone_size: .
d_call: .
j_call: TRBJ2-1
v_call: TRBV29-1
cdr3_nt: TGCAGCATTGGGGGCGGGCGGGACCTCTACAATGAGCAGTTCTTC
cdr3_aa: CSIGGGRDLYNEQFF

clone_size: .
d_call: TRBD2
j_call: TRBJ2-7
v_call: TRBV20-1
cdr3_nt: TGCAGTGCTCTTCCTATAGCGGGAGGGCCGTCCGAGCAGTACTTC
cdr3_aa: CSALPIAGGPSEQYF